Following are 22 T cell receptor beta chains from one sample sequenced in a study of regulatory T cells in long-lasting Graves disease. CDR3 regions were amplified by Arm-PCR using iRepertoire HTBI primers to build TCR beta libraries. One entry per CDR3 protein, called by TCRdb with MiXCR from the multiplex PCR reads. The table records 200,000 to 250,000 distinct CDR3 sequences, around 21% of them present only once. Indicated time point: newly diagnosed GD, antithyroid drugs for less than 3 months. From PBMCs, RNA was extracted and then used to make the TCR library. The source material was peripheral blood mononuclear cells (PBMCs), sampled at new diagnosis, from a patient treated with antithyroid drugs. The source of these receptors is a female donor with Graves disease.

This clonotype was observed many times. This chain links TRBV6-1 with TRBJ2-7; tentatively, D is TRBD2 (6 bases). Trimming removed 11 bases at V and 1 base at J, with 15 bases between. CDR3 length: 13 amino acids. Germline lookup yields CDR1 MNHNS and CDR2 SASEGT. The CDR3 bases are TGTGCCTCGAACGGGGAGGCTTCCTACGAGCAGTACTTC. Encoded protein: CASNGEASYEQYF.

About this clonotype itself: A far larger clone is just one base off, so this is likely a read error. The genes are TRBV2 and TRBJ2-3; D gene uncertain. The J call could be wrong; TRBJ2-1 is a better fit for the DNA end. The CDR3 runs to 14 residues. Looked up from germline, CDR1 is SNHLY and CDR2 is FYNNEI. The CDR3 here is CASSDTPLTYEQFF. The CDR3, as DNA: TGTGCCAGCAGTGATACCCCACTGACCTACGAGCAGTTCTTC.

This chain links TRBV30 with TRBJ1-4; the D is unclear. Trimming stripped 5 bases from V and 7 bases from J, with 14 bases between. The CDR3 extends over 13 amino acids. Germline CDR1 is GTSNPN and CDR2 is SVGIG (reference sequence). The DNA for the CDR3 is TGTGCCTGGGAGACGGGGAGTAGTGAAAAACTGTTTTTT. It translates to CAWETGSSEKLFF.

A note on this clonotype: A much larger clonotype is one base distant, so this may be a read error. This sequence joins TRBV12-3 or TRBV12-4 and TRBJ2-7; D gene unclear. This CDR3 comprises 14 residues. CDR3 in DNA: TGTGCCGGCAGTTTCGGCTTAGAATCCCACGAGCAGTACTTC. It encodes CAGSFGLESHEQYF.

As concerns this clonotype: A clone one base away is much larger, so this may be a read error. The chain combines TRBV20-1 with TRBJ2-1; TRBD2 is a possible D gene (6 bases). The J call may be in error: the DNA end matches TRBJ2-5 better. The germline gives CDR1 DFQATT, CDR2 SNEGSKA (reference sequence). This CDR3 is 14 amino acids long. The CDR3 DNA reads as TGCAGTGCTAGAGGCGGGGAAGTGGTGGAGACCCAGTACTTC. It yields the protein CSARGGEVVETQYF.

This clonotype was counted ten times or more. The chain recombines TRBV10-3 with TRBJ2-1; TRBD1 matches at 9 bases. Germline CDR1 reads ENHRY; CDR2 reads SYGVKD. Trimming removed 1 base from V and 8 bases from J; junction bases left unmatched: 15. The CDR3 runs 18 residues. CDR3 nucleotides: TGTGCCATCAGTGAGTTCTCTTCGTGGGACAGGGATCGGGATGAGCAGTTCTTC. Its translation is CAISEFSSWDRDRDEQFF.

This clonotype was observed many times. This chain uses TRBV10-2 with TRBJ2-7; D is perhaps TRBD2 (6 bases). The CDR3 is 14 amino acids. CDR1 and CDR2 (germline): WSHSY, SAAADI. V was shortened by 8 bases and J by 3 bases, with 17 bases between the two germline ends. The DNA for the CDR3 is TGCGCCAGCGGAGAGGGACTCCTGATCTACGAGCAGTACTTC. Translated, it gives CASGEGLLIYEQYF.

At least ten counts were recorded for this clonotype. The genes are TRBV5-1 and TRBJ2-3; D is unresolved. Germline assignment: CDR1 SGHRS and CDR2 YFSETQ. Between the trimmed V and J ends, which lost 6 bases and 0 bases, there was a span of 8 bases. This CDR3 contains 13 residues. The CDR3 nucleotides are TGCGCCAGCAAGGCTCCAAGCACAGATACGCAGTATTTT. Amino acid sequence: CASKAPSTDTQYF.

As to this clonotype: A far larger clone is a single base away, which makes a read error likely. Since no conserved phenylalanine or tryptophan closes the CDR3, a read error is the likely cause. The chain uses TRBV10-3 and TRBJ2-1; no clear D gene. CDR1 and CDR2 (germline): ENHRY, SYGVKD. The CDR3 runs 14 residues. The CDR3 region is CASSFPQLMDEQFI. In DNA, the CDR3 is TGTGCCAGCAGTTTCCCGCAGCTTATGGATGAGCAGTTCATC.

The chain is built from TRBV7-3 and TRBJ2-2; D uncertain. The V gene's germline CDR1 is SGHTA and CDR2 FQGTGA. Trimming took off 5 bases at V and 5 bases at J, with 12 bases between the two ends. The CDR3 totals 14 residues. The CDR3 DNA is TGTGCCAGCAGCCCCCGACTGATTACCGGGGAGCTGTTTTTT. It translates to CASSPRLITGELFF.

This clonotype was picked up one time. A read error may explain this, as a much larger clone is one base away. This rearrangement joins TRBV6-9 to TRBJ1-1, with D perhaps TRBD1 (6 bases). The CDR3 length is 18 residues. CDR1 and CDR2 from the germline V gene are MNHGY and SVAAGI. CDR3 region: CASSYSSARGLTNTGAFF. DNA for the CDR3: TGTGCCAGCAGTTACTCCTCGGCCAGGGGTCTTACTAACACTGGAGCTTTCTTT.

This clonotype was counted many times. The chain joins TRBV6-1 to TRBJ2-7; D may correspond to TRBD1 or TRBD2 (5 bases each). From germline, CDR1 is MNHNS and CDR2 SASEGT. The CDR3 has 16 residues. Trimming pared 5 bases from V and 5 bases from J, leaving 22 bases between. CDR3 coding DNA: TGTGCCAGCAGTCTAGGGACCTTTACCAATATCGACGAGCAGTACTTC. This sequence encodes CASSLGTFTNIDEQYF.

The V and J genes are TRBV27 and TRBJ2-4, with 14 nucleotides matching TRBD2. The trim removed 4 bases at V and 8 bases at J, leaving 10 bases unmatched. CDR1 is MNHEY and CDR2 is SMNVEV in the germline V gene (reference sequence). This CDR3 is built from 17 residues. The CDR3 DNA sequence: TGTGCCAGCAGTTCGCCGGGACTAGCGGGAGATCGGTACATTCAGTACTTC. Protein sequence: CASSSPGLAGDRYIQYF.

This clonotype was seen at least ten times. The V gene is TRBV28, the J gene TRBJ1-1, with 10 bases identical to TRBD1. This CDR3 spans 15 amino acids. V trimming: 5 bases; J trimming: 8 bases; junction bases outside the gene matches: 11. Germline V gives CDR1 MDHEN, CDR2 SYDVKM. CDR3 in amino acids: CASSARDRGFGEAFF. DNA for the CDR3: TGTGCCAGCAGTGCCCGGGACAGGGGATTTGGCGAAGCTTTCTTT.

This clonotype was seen a handful of times. V usage is TRBV4-2 and J usage is TRBJ1-4, with 8 bases that match TRBD1. The CDR3 extends over 15 amino acids. After removal of 1 base from V and 7 bases from J, the junction contained 5 bases not matched to a gene. CDR1 LGHNA and CDR2 YNFKEQ come from the germline V gene. The CDR3 region has the DNA TGTGCCAGCAGCCAAGGGGGACAGGACGGTGAAAAACTGTTTTTT. Protein product: CASSQGGQDGEKLFF.

This clonotype has more than one count but fewer than ten. This chain joins TRBV12-3 or TRBV12-4 and TRBJ2-1; TRBD2 matches 11 bases. CDR3 length: 16 residues. V shed 4 bases, J shed 0 bases, and the junction held 2 bases outside the gene matches. The CDR3 spells CASSYSGRASYNEQFF. DNA of the CDR3: TGTGCCAGCAGTTATAGCGGGAGGGCCTCCTACAATGAGCAGTTCTTC.

The CDR3 coding sequence is TGCGCCAGCAGCCCAGGTTCCCGGGACTCCGAAGAGACCCAGTACTTC. Translated, it gives CASSPGSRDSEETQYF. The chain combines TRBV4-3 with TRBJ2-5; a possible D gene is TRBD2 (6 bases). Germline CDR1 LGHNA, CDR2 YSLEER. Trimming took 4 bases from V and 3 from J, leaving 18 bases between them. The CDR3 is 16 amino acids.

The J gene is TRBJ1-1, the V gene TRBV19; no firm D call. CDR1 LNHDA and CDR2 SQIVND come from the germline V gene (reference sequence). The CDR3 consists of 13 residues. The V and J ends lost 0 bases and 4 bases respectively, with 6 bases between them. The CDR3 spells CASSIDSSTEAFF. As DNA, the CDR3 is TGTGCCAGTAGTATAGATTCCAGCACTGAAGCTTTCTTT.

This clonotype was observed at least ten times. The gene calls are TRBV18 and TRBJ2-7, with D hard to call. Germline lookup yields CDR1 KGHSH and CDR2 LQKENI. The V gene lost 3 bases and the J gene lost 2 bases, with 11 bases spanning the gap. The CDR3 has 14 amino acids. The CDR3, as DNA: TGTGCCAGCTCACCTCCCAGCAGGACCTACGAGCAGTACTTC. Protein sequence: CASSPPSRTYEQYF. The whole variable domain, filled in from reference TRBV18 and TRBJ2-7, reads NAGVMQNPRHLVRRRGQEARLRCSPMKGHSHVYWYRQLPEEGLKFMVYLQKENIIDESGMPKERFSAEFPKEGPSILRIQQVVRGDSAAYFCASSPPSRTYEQYFGPGTRLTVT.

This rearrangement joins TRBV20-1 to TRBJ2-7; 14 positions agree with TRBD2. CDR1 DFQATT and CDR2 SNEGSKA come from the germline V gene (reference sequence). There are 14 residues in the CDR3. The V gene end was trimmed by 5 bases and the J gene end by 5 bases; junction bases not matched to a gene: 5. The CDR3, as DNA: TGCAGTGCTGAGACTAGCGGGGGGGCCCACGAGCAGTACTTC. Amino acids: CSAETSGGAHEQYF.

This clonotype was seen repeatedly, ten times or more. The V gene is TRBV11-2, the J gene TRBJ1-5; possibly TRBD1 for D (5 bases). The CDR3 loop spans 16 amino acids. V was cut by 2 bases and J by 6 bases, with 17 bases left in between. Germline V CDR1 and CDR2: SGHAT, FQNNGV. This CDR3 reads CASSLLGRSGAQPQHF. The CDR3 coding sequence is TGTGCCAGCAGCTTACTGGGGCGGTCAGGTGCTCAGCCCCAGCATTTT.

There are many counts of this clonotype. J is TRBJ2-5 and V is TRBV6-1; D is uncertain. The V end lost 10 bases, the J end lost 3 bases, and 18 bases lay between the germline ends. The CDR3 is 14 amino acids. The germline gives CDR1 MNHNS, CDR2 SASEGT. CDR3 DNA sequence: TGTGCCAACTTAGACCGAACCCCGAAAGAGACCCAGTACTTC. Protein: CANLDRTPKETQYF.